This T cell receptor beta chain emerged from a study of cytomegalovirus exposure and HLA in healthy donors. Study conclusions and caveats: Researchers counted approximately 160 TCR beta chains as cytomegalovirus-associated. Several of the most significant clusters appeared, in a later analysis, to be linked to common viral pathogens. Donors were assumed by presence/absence analyses to have roughly uniform sequencing depth. In a later analysis, TCR association rates varied by HLA locus: DRB1 most, HLA-C fewest.

The PCR ran on 60 Vbeta and 13 Jbeta primers. Profiled with immunoSEQ multiplex PCR; TCRdb holds only in-frame clones, not every one. The sample yields around 160,000 clones, roughly two thirds seen once. CDR1 is MNHEY, CDR2 SMNVEV, per germline (reference sequence). The ends lost 3 bases at V and 3 bases at J; junction bases unmatched: 3. CDR3 size: 14 residues. As concerns this clone: Its antigen is not known.

This receptor was obtained from a young woman in good health and CMV-seropositive. The sample comprised PBMCs. The chain couples TRBV27 to TRBJ2-7; 9 bases agree with TRBD1. CDR3 coding DNA: TGTGCCAGCAGTTTTATGGGACAGGGCTACGAGCAGTACTTC. Residues: CASSFMGQGYEQYF.